This passage covers 5 T cell receptor beta chains from one sample sequenced in a study of T cells in Graves' hyperthyroidism and ophthalmopathy. The CDR3 regions of TCR beta were amplified from RNA transcripts. TCR CDR3 underwent first-round RT-PCR with the HTBI primer set. TCRdb itself ran the multiplex PCR reads through MiXCR, one entry per CDR3 protein. The top ten hold over 11% of the sample, which has 500,000 to 650,000 distinct CDR3 sequences, about 14% seen once. Sequencing was done on a sample of blood. These receptors all come from a woman aged 40 to 49 with Graves' hyperthyroidism.

This clonotype came up a few times. The rearrangement uses TRBV4-1 and TRBJ1-1, with no clear D. CDR1 and CDR2 from the germline V gene are MGHRA and YSYEKL. The V gene lost 4 bases and the J gene lost 4 bases, with 10 bases spanning the gap. This CDR3 is 13 amino acids long. The CDR3 nucleotides are TGCGCCAGCAGCCCCTTTGATCCCACTGAAGCTTTCTTT. This codes for CASSPFDPTEAFF.

This clonotype was seen more than once but under ten times. The rearrangement links TRBV11-2 to TRBJ1-4; 7 nucleotides match TRBD1. This CDR3 has 14 amino acids. V gave up 8 bases and J gave up 6 bases; unmatched junction bases: 9. Germline V lookup: CDR1 SGHAT, CDR2 FQNNGV. CDR3 in amino acids: CASSRQGWDEKLFF. CDR3 in DNA: TGTGCCAGCTCACGACAGGGTTGGGATGAAAAACTGTTTTTT.

For the CDR3, the DNA is TGTGCCAGCAGAGGGACAGGAGTGGATGAGCAGTTCTTC. It translates to CASRGTGVDEQFF. This chain uses TRBV12-3 or TRBV12-4 with TRBJ2-1; 8 nucleotides match TRBD1. V lost 6 bases and J lost 8; bases outside the gene matches: 6. CDR3 length: 13 amino acids.

This clonotype appeared once. The rearrangement joins TRBV2 to TRBJ1-1; 10 bases map to TRBD1. The CDR3 runs to 17 residues. J was trimmed by 3 bases and V by 2 bases; bases with no gene match: 9. Germline loops: CDR1 SNHLY, CDR2 FYNNEI. DNA of the CDR3: TGTGCCAGCAGTGAACGCCGGGACAGGGGAGTACACACTGAAGCTTTCTTT. Translated: CASSERRDRGVHTEAFF.

This clonotype has ten or more counts. This chain uses TRBV28 with TRBJ2-1, with D possibly matching TRBD1 (6 bases). The CDR3 has 17 amino acids. Looked up from germline, CDR1 is MDHEN and CDR2 is SYDVKM. The V and J ends lost 7 bases and 0 bases respectively, with 19 bases between them. The CDR3: CASISRREGGSYNEQFF. For the CDR3, the DNA is TGTGCCAGCATATCCCGCAGGGAAGGGGGCTCCTACAATGAGCAGTTCTTC. Combining the CDR3 with reference TRBV28 and TRBJ2-1 gives the whole variable domain DVKVTQSSRYLVKRTGEKVFLECVQDMDHENMFWYRQDPGLGLRLIYFSYDVKMKEKGDIPEGYSVSREKKERFSLILESASTNQTSMYLCASISRREGGSYNEQFFGPGTRLTVL.